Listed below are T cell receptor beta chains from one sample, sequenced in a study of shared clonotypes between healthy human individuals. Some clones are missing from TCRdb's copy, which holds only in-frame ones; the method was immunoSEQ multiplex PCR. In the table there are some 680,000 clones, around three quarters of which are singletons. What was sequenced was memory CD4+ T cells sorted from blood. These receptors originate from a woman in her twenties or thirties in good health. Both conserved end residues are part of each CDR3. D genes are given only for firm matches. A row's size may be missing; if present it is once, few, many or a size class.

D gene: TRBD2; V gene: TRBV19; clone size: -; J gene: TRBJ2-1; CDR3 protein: CASSTSGTSYNEQFF; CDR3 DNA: TGTGCCAGTTCGACTAGCGGGACTTCTTACAATGAGCAGTTCTTC
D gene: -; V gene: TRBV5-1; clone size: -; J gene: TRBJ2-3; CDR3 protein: CASSALEPTDTQYF; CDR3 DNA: TGCGCCAGTTCCGCACTAGAGCCCACAGATACGCAGTATTTT
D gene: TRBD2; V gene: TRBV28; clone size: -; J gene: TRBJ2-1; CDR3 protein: CASRTSGITLSSYNEQFF; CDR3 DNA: TGTGCCAGCAGAACTAGCGGGATAACGTTGAGCTCCTACAATGAGCAGTTCTTC
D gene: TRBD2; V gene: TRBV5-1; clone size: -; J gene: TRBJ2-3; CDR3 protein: CASSLVKTSGRRDTQYF; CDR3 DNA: TGCGCCAGCAGCTTGGTGAAGACTAGCGGGAGGAGGGATACGCAGTATTTT
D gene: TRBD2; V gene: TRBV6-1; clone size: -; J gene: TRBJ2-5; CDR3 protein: CASRVSAGVAETQYF; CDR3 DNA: TGTGCCAGCAGGGTCTCAGCGGGAGTGGCGGAGACCCAGTACTTC
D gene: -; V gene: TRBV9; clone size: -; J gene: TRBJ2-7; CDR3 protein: CASSRGGQEGYEQYF; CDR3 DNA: TGTGCCAGCAGCAGGGGTGGGCAGGAGGGCTACGAGCAGTACTTC
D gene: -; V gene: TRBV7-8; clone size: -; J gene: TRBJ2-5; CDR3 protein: CASSSQGLGPRETQYF; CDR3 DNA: TGTGCCAGCAGCTCGCAGGGGTTGGGGCCTAGGGAGACCCAGTACTTC
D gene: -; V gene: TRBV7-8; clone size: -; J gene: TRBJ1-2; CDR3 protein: CASSLYSRPGYGYTF; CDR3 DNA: TGTGCCAGCAGCTTATACTCCCGGCCCGGTTATGGCTACACCTTC
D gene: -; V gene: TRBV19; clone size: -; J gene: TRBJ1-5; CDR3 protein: CASSMGGYNQPQHF; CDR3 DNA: TGTGCCAGTAGTATGGGCGGCTACAATCAGCCCCAGCATTTT
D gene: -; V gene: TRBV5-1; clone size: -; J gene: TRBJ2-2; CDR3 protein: CASSFGTGELFF; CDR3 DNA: TGCGCCAGCAGCTTCGGGACCGGGGAGCTGTTTTTT
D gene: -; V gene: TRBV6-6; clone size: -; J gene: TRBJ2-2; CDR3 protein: CASNGIYGTGELFF; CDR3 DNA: TGTGCCAGCAACGGAATCTATGGCACCGGGGAGCTGTTTTTT
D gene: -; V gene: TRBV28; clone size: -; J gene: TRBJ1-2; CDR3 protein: CASSFKMGGYTF; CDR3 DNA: TGTGCCAGCAGTTTTAAGATGGGTGGCTACACCTTC
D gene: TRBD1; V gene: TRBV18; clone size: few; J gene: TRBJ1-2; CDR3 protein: CASSPDRGANYGYTF; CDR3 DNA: TGTGCCAGCTCCCCGGACAGGGGGGCTAACTATGGCTACACCTTC
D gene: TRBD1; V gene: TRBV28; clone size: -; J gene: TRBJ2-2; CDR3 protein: CASRGQTNTGELFF; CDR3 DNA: TGTGCCAGCAGGGGACAGACAAACACCGGGGAGCTGTTTTTT
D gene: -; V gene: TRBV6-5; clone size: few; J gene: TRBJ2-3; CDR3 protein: CASTSTRDTQYF; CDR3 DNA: TGTGCCAGCACCTCCACACGCGATACGCAGTATTTT
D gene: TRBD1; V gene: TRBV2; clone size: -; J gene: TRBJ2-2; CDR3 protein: CASSRDSPNTGELFF; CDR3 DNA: TGTGCCAGCAGTAGGGACAGCCCGAACACCGGGGAGCTGTTTTTT
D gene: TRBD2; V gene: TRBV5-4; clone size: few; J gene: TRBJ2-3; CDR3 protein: CASSSASGIGIDTQYF; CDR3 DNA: TGTGCCAGCAGCTCGGCTAGCGGGATCGGCATAGATACGCAGTATTTT
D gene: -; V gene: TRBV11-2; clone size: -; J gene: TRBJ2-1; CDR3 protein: CASTAGSGYNEQFF; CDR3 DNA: TGTGCCAGCACGGCGGGAAGTGGGTACAATGAGCAGTTCTTC
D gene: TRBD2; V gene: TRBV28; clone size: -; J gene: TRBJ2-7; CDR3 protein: CASSTSGTSGEQYF; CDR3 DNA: TGTGCCAGCAGTACTAGCGGGACTTCGGGCGAGCAGTACTTC
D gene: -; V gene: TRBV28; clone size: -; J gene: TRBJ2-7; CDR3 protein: CASSAPGTSTYEQYF; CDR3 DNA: TGTGCCAGCAGTGCACCCGGGACATCCACCTACGAGCAGTACTTC
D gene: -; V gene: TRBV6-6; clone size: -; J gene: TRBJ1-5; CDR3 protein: CASNRVRLGQPQHF; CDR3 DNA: TGTGCCAGCAACAGGGTGAGGTTAGGTCAGCCCCAGCATTTT
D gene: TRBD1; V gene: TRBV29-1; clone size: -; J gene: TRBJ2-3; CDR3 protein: CSVYRGLSDTQYF; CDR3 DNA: TGCAGCGTTTACAGGGGGCTCTCAGATACGCAGTATTTT
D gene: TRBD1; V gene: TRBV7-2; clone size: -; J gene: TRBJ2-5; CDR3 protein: CASSAKGQGIFETQYF; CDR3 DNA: TGTGCCAGCAGCGCCAAGGGACAGGGGATTTTCGAGACCCAGTACTTC
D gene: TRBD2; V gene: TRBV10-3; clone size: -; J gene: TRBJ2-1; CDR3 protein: CAIRGGSSYNEQFF; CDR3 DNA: TGTGCCATCAGGGGGGGGAGCTCCTACAATGAGCAGTTCTTC
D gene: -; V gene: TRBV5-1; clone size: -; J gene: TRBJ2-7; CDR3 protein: CASSLSFGAPTYEQYF; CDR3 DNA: TGCGCCAGCAGCTTGTCTTTTGGAGCGCCGACCTACGAGCAGTACTTC
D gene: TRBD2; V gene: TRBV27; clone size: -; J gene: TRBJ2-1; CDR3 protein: CASTSGTKSYNEQFF; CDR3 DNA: TGTGCCAGCACCTCCGGGACTAAATCCTACAATGAGCAGTTCTTC
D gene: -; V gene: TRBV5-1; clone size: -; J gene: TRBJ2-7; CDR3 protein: CASSLALQGSYEQYF; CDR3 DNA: TGCGCCAGCAGCTTGGCCTTGCAGGGCTCCTACGAGCAGTACTTC
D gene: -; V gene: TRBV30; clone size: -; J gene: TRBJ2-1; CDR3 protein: CAWSYGLPNEQFF; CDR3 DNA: TGTGCCTGGAGTTACGGACTTCCCAATGAGCAGTTCTTC
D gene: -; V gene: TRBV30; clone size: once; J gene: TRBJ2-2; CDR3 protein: CAWRLGPGELFF; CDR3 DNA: TGTGCCTGGAGACTTGGGCCCGGGGAGCTGTTTTTT
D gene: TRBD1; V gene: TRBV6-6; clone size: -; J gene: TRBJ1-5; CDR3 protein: CASRDRVDQPQHF; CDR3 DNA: TGTGCCAGCAGAGACAGGGTGGACCAGCCCCAGCATTTT